The 27 T cell receptor beta chains below were found in one sample sequenced in a study of human T cells and chemical hapten exposure. Sample time point: patch test 1, 2 weeks after DPC sensitization. Treatment meaning: therapeutic diphenylcyclopropenone sensitization with weekly scalp DPC. TCRdb reprocessed the RACE reads with MiXCR, giving one entry per CDR3 protein. The sample consists of some 380,000 distinct CDR3 sequences, nearly 5% of them appearing once. This sample comprised whole blood, obtained in connection with sensitization to the hapten diphenylcyclopropenone (DPC). The receptors come from a woman aged 45 to 65 with alopecia areata. Some clones in this sample may be carry-over from other donors' samples.

This clonotype occurred many times. The chain carries TRBV7-2 and TRBJ2-3; the D gene is possibly TRBD2 (5 bases). Germline V gene data show CDR1 as SGHTA and CDR2 as FQGNSA. CDR3 length equals 12 residues. With 2 bases removed from V and 11 bases from J, the gap between germline ends came to 11 bases. As DNA, the CDR3 is TGTGCCAGCAGCTTACAGGCCCGGGGGCAGTATTTT. It translates to CASSLQARGQYF.

This clonotype has only a few counts. J is TRBJ2-5 and V is TRBV15; 10 positions agree with TRBD1. V lost 0 bases and J lost 2; bases outside the gene matches: 3. The CDR3 spans 16 residues. The germline gives CDR1 LNHNV, CDR2 YYDKDF (reference sequence). CDR3 sequence (DNA): TGTGCCACCAGCAGAGATGTGGGACAGGGGCAAGAGACCCAGTACTTC. This translates into CATSRDVGQGQETQYF. The whole variable domain, filled in from reference TRBV15 and TRBJ2-5, reads DAMVIQNPRYQVTQFGKPVTLSCSQTLNHNVMYWYQQKSSQAPKLLFHYYDKDFNNEADTPDNFQSRRPNTSFCFLDIRSPGLGDTAMYLCATSRDVGQGQETQYFGPGTRLLVL.

This clonotype was recorded at least ten times. The V gene is TRBV29-1, the J gene TRBJ2-1, with 7 nucleotides matching TRBD2. The CDR3 extends over 14 amino acids. Germline V gene sequence: CDR1 SQVTM, CDR2 ANQGSEA. J gave up 0 bases and V 8 bases, and 7 bases lay outside the gene matches. Here the CDR3 reads CSPSGTDSYNEQFF. DNA of the CDR3: TGCAGCCCCAGCGGGACTGACTCCTACAATGAGCAGTTCTTC.

In its sample, this clonotype was seen a few times. This chain uses TRBV24-1 with TRBJ2-3, with D perhaps TRBD1 (5 bases). Trimming took off 3 bases at V and 9 bases at J, with 9 bases between the two ends. The germline gives CDR1 KGHDR, CDR2 SFDVKD. The CDR3 is 12 residues long. The CDR3 sequence is CATSDTAGTQYF. The CDR3 DNA follows: TGTGCCACCAGTGATACCGCAGGGACGCAGTATTTT.

Only a few counts were recorded for this clonotype. The chain has TRBV7-9 and TRBJ2-2, with 7 bases fitting TRBD1. This CDR3 has 18 residues. Germline CDR1 is SEHNR and CDR2 is FQNEAQ (reference sequence). After removal of 0 bases from V and 2 bases from J, the junction contained 9 bases not matched to a gene. CDR3: CASSLATLQGTNTGELFF. Here the CDR3 DNA reads TGTGCCAGCAGCTTAGCAACCCTACAGGGGACAAACACCGGGGAGCTGTTTTTT. Looking up the rest from reference TRBV7-9 and TRBJ2-2 gives the full variable domain: DTGVSQNPRHKITKRGQNVTFRCDPISEHNRLYWYRQTLGQGPEFLTYFQNEAQLEKSRLLSDRFSAERPKGSFSTLEIQRTEQGDSAMYLCASSLATLQGTNTGELFFGEGSRLTVL.

The sample holds many counts of this clonotype. This rearrangement joins TRBV21-1 to TRBJ2-5; TRBD1, as called in the table, went unchecked against the DNA. TRBV21-1 is annotated as a pseudogene. The CDR3 extends over 14 amino acids. CDR3 sequence reads: CASTRATGGETQYF. As DNA, the CDR3 is TGTGCCAGCACCCGGGCGACAGGGGGCGAGACCCAGTACTTC.

This chain links TRBV3-1 with TRBJ1-1; possibly TRBD1 for D (5 bases). V was shortened by 1 base and J by 5 bases, with 11 bases between the two germline ends. CDR3 size: 14 residues. Germline V gene data show CDR1 as LGHDT and CDR2 as YNNKEL (reference sequence). DNA for the CDR3: TGTGCCAGCAGCCAAGGGGGCGGACGGACTGAAGCTTTCTTT. It encodes CASSQGGGRTEAFF.

This clonotype was seen many times. The V call is TRBV30, the J call TRBJ1-1; TRBD1 might be the D (5 bases). CDR1 and CDR2 from the germline V gene are GTSNPN and SVGIG (reference sequence). Deletions cut 3 bases from V and 3 bases from J, with 8 bases between. CDR3 size: 12 residues. This CDR3 reads CAWRAQDTEAFF. For the CDR3, the DNA is TGTGCCTGGAGGGCACAGGACACTGAAGCTTTCTTT.

This clonotype was seen at least ten times. This chain uses TRBV5-5 with TRBJ2-7; possible D gene TRBD1, 5 bases. The germline CDR1 and CDR2 sequences are SGHKS and YYEKEE (reference sequence). Trimming removed 0 bases from V and 5 bases from J, with 15 bases in between. CDR3 size: 15 residues. This CDR3 reads CASSLGAGPVDEQYF. CDR3 DNA: TGTGCCAGCAGCTTGGGGGCAGGGCCGGTCGACGAGCAGTACTTC.

This clonotype was recorded at least ten times. The J gene is TRBJ2-7, the V gene TRBV6-2 or TRBV6-3, with D perhaps matching TRBD1 or TRBD2 (5 bases each). The CDR3 loop spans 15 amino acids. V was clipped by 7 bases and J by 1 base, with 17 bases between them. Per the germline V gene, CDR1 is MNHEY and CDR2 is SVGEGT. The CDR3 protein is CASTSQGRDSYEQYF. In nucleotides, the CDR3 is TGTGCCAGCACCTCTCAGGGACGGGATTCCTACGAGCAGTACTTC.

This rearrangement joins TRBV6-6 to TRBJ1-5; a weak D match, TRBD1 (5 bases). V lost 2 bases to trimming and J lost 5 bases, with 10 bases between them. CDR1 MNHNY and CDR2 SVGAGI come from the germline V gene (reference sequence). This CDR3 is built from 14 residues. In nucleotides, the CDR3 is TGTGCCAGCAGTTACAAGGGGAGGGATCAGCCCCAGCATTTT. Translating it yields CASSYKGRDQPQHF.

This clonotype was observed at least ten times. The genes are TRBV5-1 and TRBJ1-2; the D gene is possibly TRBD1 (5 bases). The V gene lost 3 bases and the J gene lost 2 bases, with 14 bases spanning the gap. The germline V gene encodes CDR1 SGHRS and CDR2 YFSETQ. There are 15 residues in the CDR3. Written as DNA, the CDR3 is TGCGCCAGCAGCTCAGCTTTGACAGTGAACTATGGCTACACCTTC. Protein: CASSSALTVNYGYTF. Together with reference TRBV5-1 and TRBJ1-2, the CDR3 gives the full variable domain: KAGVTQTPRYLIKTRGQQVTLSCSPISGHRSVSWYQQTPGQGLQFLFEYFSETQRNKGNFPGRFSGRQFSNSRSEMNVSTLELGDSALYLCASSSALTVNYGYTFGSGTRLTVV.

The sample holds many counts of this clonotype. The rearrangement links TRBV5-1 to TRBJ2-7; 7 nucleotides agree with TRBD1. Trimming removed 0 bases from V and 4 bases from J; junction bases left unmatched: 7. The CDR3 loop spans 15 amino acids. Germline V gene data show CDR1 as SGHRS and CDR2 as YFSETQ. For the CDR3, the DNA is TGCGCCAGCAGCTTGGTAGGGACAGTAGGGTACGAGCAGTACTTC. It codes for CASSLVGTVGYEQYF.

This clonotype appeared a few times. The DNA of the CDR3 is TGTGCCTGGGCTGCGGTCACCGGGGAGCTGTTTTTT. Translating gives CAWAAVTGELFF. V usage is TRBV30 and J usage is TRBJ2-2; D is unresolved. Germline lookup yields CDR1 GTSNPN and CDR2 SVGIG (reference sequence). CDR3 length equals 12 residues. V was cut by 5 bases and J by 4 bases, with 8 bases left in between.

The sample holds many counts of this clonotype. The chain links TRBV5-1 to TRBJ1-2; 7 bases agree with TRBD1. Looked up from germline, CDR1 is SGHRS and CDR2 is YFSETQ. The junction had 7 bases not matched to a gene; V was cut back by 4 bases and J by 4 bases. The CDR3 extends over 14 amino acids. The CDR3 nucleotides are TGCGCCAGCAGCGATTACCGGGACAGCTATGGCTACACCTTC. The encoded protein is CASSDYRDSYGYTF.

Ten or more counts support this clonotype. V is TRBV5-1 and J is TRBJ1-2; tentatively, D is TRBD1 (6 bases). The germline V gene encodes CDR1 SGHRS and CDR2 YFSETQ. V lost 0 bases, J lost 0 bases, and 9 bases lay in between. The CDR3 loop spans 15 amino acids. The CDR3 coding sequence is TGCGCCAGCAGCTTGGGACAGGTCACTAACTATGGCTACACCTTC. Protein product: CASSLGQVTNYGYTF.

The rearrangement links TRBV27 to TRBJ2-7; D ambiguous. The CDR3 extends over 14 amino acids. Germline V CDR1 and CDR2: MNHEY, SMNVEV (reference sequence). V was clipped by 6 bases and J by 3 bases, with 15 bases between them. The CDR3 sequence: CASRPELTGYEQYF. CDR3 in DNA: TGTGCCAGCAGGCCCGAGTTAACTGGCTACGAGCAGTACTTC.

In its sample, this clonotype was seen many times. The chain is built from TRBV7-9 and TRBJ2-7, with TRBD1 matching over 7 bases. The CDR3 sequence is 18 residues long. Losses at the gene ends were 0 bases for V and 0 bases for J; bases not matched to a gene: 11. Germline CDR1 reads SEHNR; CDR2 reads FQNEAQ (reference sequence). The CDR3 DNA reads TGTGCCAGCAGCTTAGCACACCCGGGACAGATTAGCTCCTACGAGCAGTACTTC. Translation gives CASSLAHPGQISSYEQYF.

This clonotype was seen ten or more times. This chain joins TRBV6-6 and TRBJ1-1, with D possibly TRBD1 on 6 matching bases. Germline V gene sequence: CDR1 MNHNY, CDR2 SVGAGI (reference sequence). V lost 5 bases and J 1 base, leaving 11 bases between the germline ends. This CDR3 is built from 14 residues. The CDR3 protein is CASSRGDKNTEAFF. The CDR3 coding sequence is TGTGCCAGCAGTAGGGGGGACAAGAACACTGAAGCTTTCTTT.

This clonotype has more than one count but fewer than ten. The chain carries TRBV13 and TRBJ1-2; weak D call: TRBD1 (5 bases). Trimming cost V 2 bases and J 4 bases, with 20 bases left between them. This CDR3 is built from 17 residues. Germline V gives CDR1 PRHDT, CDR2 FYEKMQ (reference sequence). In nucleotides, the CDR3 is TGTGCCAGCAGCTTAAATCGTGGCAGGGCAACTCTCTATGGCTACACCTTC. Translating gives CASSLNRGRATLYGYTF.

This clonotype was observed a few times. The chain couples TRBV12-3 or TRBV12-4 to TRBJ1-2; TRBD1 matches 7 bases. J lost 8 bases, V lost 5 bases, and 5 bases had no gene match. The CDR3 spans 12 residues. DNA of the CDR3: TGTGCCAGCAGTCTCCAGGGGGAGGGCTACACCTTC. Translation: CASSLQGEGYTF.

In this sample, this clonotype turned up many times. The V gene is TRBV12-3 or TRBV12-4, the J gene TRBJ2-1; 9 nucleotides match TRBD2. Trimming took 6 bases from V and 3 from J; bases not matched to a gene: 6. CDR3 length equals 15 residues. The CDR3 spells CASRDYSGGYNEQFF. Here the CDR3 DNA reads TGTGCCAGCAGAGATTATAGCGGGGGCTACAATGAGCAGTTCTTC.

At least ten counts were recorded for this clonotype. The chain has TRBV28 and TRBJ2-5, with 7 bases identical to TRBD2. The CDR3 runs 14 residues. CDR1 and CDR2 from the germline V gene are MDHEN and SYDVKM. J gave up 1 base and V 4 bases, and 3 bases lay outside the gene matches. The CDR3 coding sequence is TGTGCCAGCAGTTCCGGGGGGATCCAAGAGACCCAGTACTTC. It specifies CASSSGGIQETQYF.

This clonotype was counted at least ten times. The rearrangement joins TRBV7-9 to TRBJ2-7; 9 bases align to TRBD1. Germline loops: CDR1 SEHNR, CDR2 FQNEAQ (reference sequence). J was trimmed by 6 bases and V by 5 bases; bases with no gene match: 5. This CDR3 contains 13 residues. CDR3 residues: CASSRGQGSEQYF. The CDR3 coding sequence is TGTGCCAGCAGCCGGGGACAGGGTTCCGAGCAGTACTTC.

This clonotype was seen repeatedly, ten times or more. CDR3 in DNA: TGTGCCAGCAGCATCGTAGCGGGAGACACTCCCGACACTGAAGCTTTCTTT. As protein: CASSIVAGDTPDTEAFF. The rearrangement uses TRBV7-9 and TRBJ1-1, with D uncertain. The CDR3 loop spans 17 amino acids. From germline, CDR1 is SEHNR and CDR2 FQNEAQ (reference sequence). V shed 5 bases and J shed 3 bases, with 22 bases lying between them.

This clonotype was found many times. The genes are TRBV7-8 and TRBJ1-5, with D uncertain. The CDR3 covers 14 residues. Germline V gene data show CDR1 as SGHVS and CDR2 as FQNEAQ. Trimming cost V 1 base and J 1 base, with 5 bases left between them. The CDR3 DNA sequence: TGTGCCAGCAGCTTAGAGGGCAGCAATCAGCCCCAGCATTTT. Protein product: CASSLEGSNQPQHF.

This clonotype has ten or more counts. The chain carries TRBV7-6 and TRBJ2-7; D may be TRBD2 (6 bases). The CDR3 spans 13 residues. Looked up from germline, CDR1 is SGHVS and CDR2 is FNYEAQ. Trimming removed 4 bases from V and 7 bases from J, with 14 bases in between. In DNA, the CDR3 is TGTGCCAGCAGCTCGGGACTCTCAATGGAGCAGTACTTC. Translated, it gives CASSSGLSMEQYF.